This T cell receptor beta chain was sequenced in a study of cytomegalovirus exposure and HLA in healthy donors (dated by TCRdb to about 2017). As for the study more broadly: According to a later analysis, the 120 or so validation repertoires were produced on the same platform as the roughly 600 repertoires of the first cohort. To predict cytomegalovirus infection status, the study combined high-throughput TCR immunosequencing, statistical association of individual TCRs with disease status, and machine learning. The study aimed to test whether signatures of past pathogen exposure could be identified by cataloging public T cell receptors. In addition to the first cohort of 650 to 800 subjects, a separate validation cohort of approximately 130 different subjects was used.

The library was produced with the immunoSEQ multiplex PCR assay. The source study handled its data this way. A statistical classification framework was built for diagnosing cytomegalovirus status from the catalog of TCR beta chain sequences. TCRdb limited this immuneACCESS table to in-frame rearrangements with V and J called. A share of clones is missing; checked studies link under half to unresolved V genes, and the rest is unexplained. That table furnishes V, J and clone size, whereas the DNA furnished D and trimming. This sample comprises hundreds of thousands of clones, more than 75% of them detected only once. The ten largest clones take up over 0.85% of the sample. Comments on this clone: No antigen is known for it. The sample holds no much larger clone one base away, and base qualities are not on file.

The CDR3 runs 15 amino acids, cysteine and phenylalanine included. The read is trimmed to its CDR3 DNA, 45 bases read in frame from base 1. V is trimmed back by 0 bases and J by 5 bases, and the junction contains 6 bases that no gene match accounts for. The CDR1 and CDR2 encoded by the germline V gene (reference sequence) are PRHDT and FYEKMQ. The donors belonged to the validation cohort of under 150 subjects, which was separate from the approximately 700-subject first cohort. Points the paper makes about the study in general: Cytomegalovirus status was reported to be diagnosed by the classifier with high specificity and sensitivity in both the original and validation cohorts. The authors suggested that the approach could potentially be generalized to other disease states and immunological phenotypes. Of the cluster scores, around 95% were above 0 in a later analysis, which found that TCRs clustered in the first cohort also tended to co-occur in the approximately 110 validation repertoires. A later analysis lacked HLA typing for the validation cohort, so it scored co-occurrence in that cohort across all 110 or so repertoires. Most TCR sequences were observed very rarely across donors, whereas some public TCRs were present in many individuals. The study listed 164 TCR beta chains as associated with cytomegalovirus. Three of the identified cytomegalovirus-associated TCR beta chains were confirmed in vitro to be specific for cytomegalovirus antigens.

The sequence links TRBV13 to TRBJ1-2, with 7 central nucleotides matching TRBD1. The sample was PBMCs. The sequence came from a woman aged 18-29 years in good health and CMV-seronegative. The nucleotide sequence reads TGTGCCAGCAGCTTAGGCCCTGGACAGGCTTATGGCTACACCTTC. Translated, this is CASSLGPGQAYGYTF.